This entry lists 30 T cell receptor beta chains sequenced from one sample in a study of cytomegalovirus exposure and HLA in healthy donors. The PCR employed 60 Vbeta primers together with 13 Jbeta primers. The repertoire was sequenced with immunoSEQ multiplex PCR; TCRdb's copy has only in-frame clones and lacks some. The sample table sets out some 160,000 clones. The material sequenced was PBMCs. These receptors were collected from a man aged 30-40 years in good health and CMV-seronegative.

The chain carries TRBV7-9 and TRBJ2-3; a possible D gene is TRBD2 (5 bases). Germline V gene sequence: CDR1 SEHNR, CDR2 FQNEAQ (reference sequence). The CDR3 consists of 14 residues. The ends were cut back, 5 bases at V and 0 bases at J, with 9 bases in the middle. CDR3 sequence (DNA): TGTGCCAGCAGCCTGTGGACTAGCACAGATACGCAGTATTTT. Protein sequence: CASSLWTSTDTQYF.

The CDR3 loop reads CASSAQGEGAGELFF. In DNA, the CDR3 is TGCGCCAGCAGCGCACAGGGTGAGGGGGCCGGGGAGCTGTTTTTT. This sequence joins TRBV5-1 and TRBJ2-2; a weak D match, TRBD1 (6 bases). The CDR3 consists of 15 residues. Germline V CDR1 and CDR2: SGHRS, YFSETQ. V lost 4 bases to trimming and J lost 6 bases, with 16 bases between them.

V is TRBV7-2 and J is TRBJ2-7, with D maybe TRBD2 (5 bases). Per germline, CDR1 SGHTA and CDR2 FQGNSA. V was cut by 4 bases and J by 9 bases, with 19 bases left in between. This CDR3 is 14 amino acids long. CDR3 region: CASSSRGRADGQYF. The CDR3, as DNA: TGTGCCAGCAGCTCTAGAGGGCGGGCCGACGGGCAGTACTTC.

The chain is built from TRBV27 and TRBJ1-5; possibly TRBD1 for D (6 bases). This CDR3 is built from 15 residues. Per germline, CDR1 MNHEY and CDR2 SMNVEV (reference sequence). The V and J ends lost 6 bases and 7 bases respectively, with 19 bases between them. The CDR3 coding sequence is TGTGCCAGCAGGCAGGGGACTTTGCGGGGGCAGCCCCAGCATTTT. It specifies CASRQGTLRGQPQHF.

The chain employs TRBV19 and TRBJ1-4, with 10 bases that match TRBD1. The V gene end was trimmed by 5 bases and the J gene end by 7 bases; junction bases not matched to a gene: 7. Germline V gene data show CDR1 as LNHDA and CDR2 as SQIVND (reference sequence). The CDR3 length is 15 residues. The CDR3 is CASSLWTGGVEKLFF. The DNA of the CDR3 is TGTGCCAGTAGTCTCTGGACAGGGGGTGTTGAAAAACTGTTTTTT. The whole variable domain, remainder taken from reference TRBV19 and TRBJ1-4, is DGGITQSPKYLFRKEGQNVTLSCEQNLNHDAMYWYRQDPGQGLRLIYYSQIVNDFQKGDIAEGYSVSREKKESFPLTVTSAQKNPTAFYLCASSLWTGGVEKLFFGSGTQLSVL.

The rearrangement uses TRBV2 and TRBJ2-6; possible D gene TRBD2, 6 bases. Germline CDR1 reads SNHLY; CDR2 reads FYNNEI. The CDR3 runs to 15 residues. The ends were cut back, 10 bases at V and 0 bases at J, with 13 bases in the middle. CDR3 region: CATRLGGSGANVLTF. The CDR3 DNA follows: TGTGCCACGAGACTGGGGGGCTCTGGGGCCAACGTCCTGACTTTC.

The chain employs TRBV27 and TRBJ2-1; a possible D gene is TRBD1 (7 bases). Trimming took 1 base from V and 0 from J, leaving 13 bases between them. This CDR3 comprises 17 residues. Germline values: CDR1 MNHEY, CDR2 SMNVEV (reference sequence). For the CDR3, the DNA is TGTGCCAGCAGTTTATTCGCAGGGGGGAGCTCCTACAATGAGCAGTTCTTC. It translates to CASSLFAGGSSYNEQFF.

CDR3 nucleotide sequence: TGTGCCAGCACCGGGACAGAATACAATGAGCAGTTCTTC. Its protein is CASTGTEYNEQFF. This rearrangement joins TRBV6-5 to TRBJ2-1; 7 bases align to TRBD1. Germline V gives CDR1 MNHEY, CDR2 SVGAGI. The CDR3 length is 13 residues. The V and J ends lost 7 bases and 4 bases, in that order; junction bases with no gene match: 4.

The rearrangement joins TRBV10-3 to TRBJ2-1, with 7 positions matching TRBD2. The germline gives CDR1 ENHRY, CDR2 SYGVKD. The CDR3 loop spans 13 amino acids. Unmatched junction bases numbered 9, after V lost 3 bases and J lost 13 bases. CDR3 coding DNA: TGTGCCATCAGTGACCCCCGAGGACTAGTTCAGTTCTTC. Translation gives CAISDPRGLVQFF.

Of note for this clone: The junction differs from germline at one of its ends, possibly a read error. V and J are TRBV27 and TRBJ2-7; a weak D match, TRBD2 (5 bases). Germline V gives CDR1 MNHEY, CDR2 SMNVEV (reference sequence). The CDR3 has 13 residues. CDR3 sequence reads: CAGSSDLTYEQYF. The CDR3 DNA reads TGTGCCGGCAGTTCGGACTTAACCTACGAGCAGTACTTC.

This chain connects TRBV5-1 to TRBJ2-5; 9 positions match TRBD1. The CDR3 totals 14 residues. Germline lookup yields CDR1 SGHRS and CDR2 YFSETQ. J gave up 2 bases and V 4 bases, and 3 bases lay outside the gene matches. The CDR3 is CASSMTGGQETQYF. The CDR3 DNA is TGCGCCAGCAGCATGACAGGGGGACAAGAGACCCAGTACTTC.

The gene calls are TRBV30 and TRBJ2-1; TRBD2 aligns across 7 bases. The CDR3 length is 14 residues. Germline V gives CDR1 GTSNPN, CDR2 SVGIG (reference sequence). V lost 2 bases, J lost 2 bases, and 3 bases stayed unmatched. The CDR3 DNA reads TGTGCCTGGAGTTTTGGGACTACCTACAATGAGCAGTTCTTC. Protein product: CAWSFGTTYNEQFF.

The CDR3 region has the DNA TGCGCCAGCAGTCTCTACCATAGCGGGAGAATGGAGTGGGGCTACGAGCAGTACTTC. It encodes CASSLYHSGRMEWGYEQYF. The chain links TRBV4-3 to TRBJ2-7; 9 positions agree with TRBD2. The germline V gene encodes CDR1 LGHNA and CDR2 YSLEER. The CDR3 has 19 residues. Trimming at V came to 6 bases and at J to 3 bases, leaving 21 bases not matched to a gene.

The chain recombines TRBV5-1 with TRBJ1-5; weak D call: TRBD1 (5 bases). Between the trimmed V and J ends, which lost 0 bases and 4 bases, there was a span of 14 bases. The CDR3 runs to 16 residues. Germline V CDR1 and CDR2: SGHRS, YFSETQ. This CDR3 reads CASSLGGGGENQPQHF. DNA of the CDR3: TGCGCCAGCAGCTTGGGCGGGGGGGGAGAAAATCAGCCCCAGCATTTT.

Note on this clone: Here the CDR3 omits its conserved ending phenylalanine or tryptophan, so a read error is the likely source. The chain carries TRBV11-2 and TRBJ2-7, with D tentatively TRBD1 (8 bases). The CDR3 consists of 14 residues. The germline CDR1 and CDR2 sequences are SGHAT and FQNNGV. Trimming took 1 base from V and 5 from J, leaving 12 bases between them. The CDR3 region has the DNA TGTGCCAGCAGCTTAGGAACAGGGGGGGACGAGCAGTACCTC. Translating gives CASSLGTGGDEQYL.

This chain uses TRBV11-3 with TRBJ2-7; tentatively, D is TRBD2 (5 bases). Trimming pared 3 bases from V and 4 bases from J, leaving 16 bases between. The germline CDR1 and CDR2 sequences are SGHNT and YENEEA. This CDR3 is 15 amino acids long. CDR3 DNA: TGTGCCAGCAGCTTGGGGAGTACGTTTACTTACGAGCAGTACTTC. The encoded protein is CASSLGSTFTYEQYF. Full variable domain (rest looked up from reference TRBV11-3 and TRBJ2-7): EAGVVQSPRYKIIEKKQPVAFWCNPISGHNTLYWYLQNLGQGPELLIRYENEEAVDDSQLPKDRFSAERLKGVDSTLKIQPAELGDSAVYLCASSLGSTFTYEQYFGPGTRLTVT.

The J gene is TRBJ1-1, the V gene TRBV28; D gene unclear. The germline V gene encodes CDR1 MDHEN and CDR2 SYDVKM. V lost 7 bases and J lost 11, with 14 bases in between. This CDR3 comprises 11 residues. The CDR3 loop reads CASTLGVRAFF. The CDR3 DNA reads TGTGCCAGCACTCTGGGAGTGAGGGCTTTCTTT.

This sequence joins TRBV11-3 and TRBJ2-1, with TRBD2 matching 11 bases. V gave up 5 bases and J gave up 7 bases; unmatched junction bases: 19. The V gene's germline CDR1 is SGHNT and CDR2 YENEEA. The CDR3 runs to 19 residues. This CDR3 is CASSRRGNSKTSGENEQFF. The CDR3 nucleotides are TGTGCCAGCAGCCGGAGGGGAAATAGCAAGACTAGCGGGGAAAATGAGCAGTTCTTC.

The chain carries TRBV2 and TRBJ2-5, with TRBD2 matching over 14 bases. The CDR3 runs 18 residues. With 6 bases clipped from V and 5 bases from J, the junction kept 14 bases outside the gene matches. Germline V lookup: CDR1 SNHLY, CDR2 FYNNEI. The CDR3 DNA follows: TGTGCCAGCAGGAGGGGACTAGCGGGAGCCCAGATAGGGGAGACCCAGTACTTC. This encodes CASRRGLAGAQIGETQYF.

The chain links TRBV18 to TRBJ1-1, with no clear D. The CDR3 has 15 residues. Germline V CDR1 and CDR2: KGHSH, LQKENI. V lost 4 bases, J lost 2 bases, and 14 bases lay in between. CDR3 amino acids: CASSLVAKVNTEAFF. As DNA, the CDR3 is TGTGCCAGCTCACTCGTAGCTAAAGTCAACACTGAAGCTTTCTTT.

The V call is TRBV11-3, the J call TRBJ2-3, with a tentative D call TRBD1 (5 bases). The CDR3 is 17 amino acids. The ends were cut back, 1 base at V and 0 bases at J, with 14 bases in the middle. Per the germline V gene, CDR1 is SGHNT and CDR2 is YENEEA. The CDR3 nucleotides are TGTGCCAGCAGCTTAGGAACCACAGGAGCTAGCACAGATACGCAGTATTTT. Translation gives CASSLGTTGASTDTQYF.

The chain employs TRBV5-4 and TRBJ2-2, with TRBD1 matching 7 bases. This CDR3 comprises 15 residues. The trim removed 6 bases at V and 4 bases at J, leaving 9 bases unmatched. Germline CDR1 and CDR2: SGHNT and YYREEE (reference sequence). The CDR3, as DNA: TGTGCCAGCAACCGACAGGGATCGGGCACCGGGGAGCTGTTTTTT. This gives the protein CASNRQGSGTGELFF. The complete variable domain, with remaining parts taken from reference TRBV5-4 and TRBJ2-2, reads ETGVTQSPTHLIKTRGQQVTLRCSSQSGHNTVSWYQQALGQGPQFIFQYYREEENGRGNFPPRFSGLQFPNYSSELNVNALELDDSALYLCASNRQGSGTGELFFGEGSRLTVL.

The rearrangement links TRBV5-4 to TRBJ1-2, with a possible D match to TRBD1 (5 bases). The CDR3 runs to 16 residues. The V end was cut by 0 bases, the J end by 4 bases, with 16 bases between. Germline CDR1 SGHNT, CDR2 YYREEE (reference sequence). The CDR3 region has the DNA TGTGCCAGCAGCTTGGATTTACGGAGACAGATCTATGGCTACACCTTC. The encoded protein is CASSLDLRRQIYGYTF. The full variable domain, completed using reference TRBV5-4 and TRBJ1-2, is ETGVTQSPTHLIKTRGQQVTLRCSSQSGHNTVSWYQQALGQGPQFIFQYYREEENGRGNFPPRFSGLQFPNYSSELNVNALELDDSALYLCASSLDLRRQIYGYTFGSGTRLTVV.

This sequence joins TRBV6-5 and TRBJ1-3, with no clear D. This CDR3 has 15 amino acids. Germline CDR1 reads MNHEY; CDR2 reads SVGAGI. V shed 2 bases and J shed 2 bases, with 10 bases lying between them. CDR3 amino acids: CASSYVEGTGNTIYF. The CDR3 DNA follows: TGTGCCAGCAGTTACGTAGAGGGAACTGGAAACACCATATATTTT.

V is TRBV6-5 and J is TRBJ2-1, with 11 nucleotides matching TRBD1. Germline CDR1 and CDR2: MNHEY and SVGAGI. J lost 10 bases, V lost 7 bases, and 12 bases had no gene match. The CDR3 runs to 15 residues. The CDR3 bases are TGTGCCAGCAACCAGCCGGGACAGGGGGGTCAGGAGCAGTTCTTC. Translation gives CASNQPGQGGQEQFF.

The chain links TRBV25-1 to TRBJ2-5; D might be TRBD2 (6 bases). The DNA end is more similar to TRBJ2-7, so the J call may be wrong. This CDR3 has 14 amino acids. Per the germline V gene, CDR1 is MGHDK and CDR2 is SYGVNS. The CDR3 DNA reads as TGTGCCAGCAGCGTCCCCGGGAGCGGCTACGAGCAGTACTTC. It yields the protein CASSVPGSGYEQYF.

The chain uses TRBV7-6 and TRBJ2-3; D unresolved. There are 13 residues in the CDR3. Germline assignment: CDR1 SGHVS and CDR2 FNYEAQ. The V and J ends lost 5 bases and 2 bases respectively, with 8 bases between them. CDR3 region: CASSPRHTDTQYF. The CDR3 DNA reads TGTGCCAGCAGCCCACGACACACAGATACGCAGTATTTT.

The chain couples TRBV6-5 to TRBJ1-2; D gene uncertain. The germline V and J ends were trimmed by 6 bases and 4 bases, with 6 bases remaining between them. Germline V lookup: CDR1 MNHEY, CDR2 SVGAGI. The CDR3 consists of 11 residues. The CDR3 nucleotides read TGTGCCAGCAGGAGGGCCTATGGCTACACCTTC. Translation gives CASRRAYGYTF.

The chain links TRBV5-1 to TRBJ2-3; 8 bases align to TRBD2. The CDR3 covers 15 residues. In germline, CDR1 is SGHRS, CDR2 YFSETQ. The J segment lost 4 bases and the V segment lost 7 bases, leaving 11 bases of the junction unmatched. In DNA form, the CDR3 reads TGCGCCAGCGCCCCCGGGACTAGAGTCTCAGATACGCAGTATTTT. Translated, it gives CASAPGTRVSDTQYF.

The chain uses TRBV18 and TRBJ2-5, with D possibly TRBD2 on 6 matching bases. V lost 0 bases, J lost 4 bases, and 9 bases lay in between. Germline V gene data show CDR1 as KGHSH and CDR2 as LQKENI. CDR3 length: 14 residues. The chain's CDR3 is CASSPPGGGETQYF. The CDR3 DNA is TGTGCCAGCTCACCACCCGGGGGTGGAGAGACCCAGTACTTC.